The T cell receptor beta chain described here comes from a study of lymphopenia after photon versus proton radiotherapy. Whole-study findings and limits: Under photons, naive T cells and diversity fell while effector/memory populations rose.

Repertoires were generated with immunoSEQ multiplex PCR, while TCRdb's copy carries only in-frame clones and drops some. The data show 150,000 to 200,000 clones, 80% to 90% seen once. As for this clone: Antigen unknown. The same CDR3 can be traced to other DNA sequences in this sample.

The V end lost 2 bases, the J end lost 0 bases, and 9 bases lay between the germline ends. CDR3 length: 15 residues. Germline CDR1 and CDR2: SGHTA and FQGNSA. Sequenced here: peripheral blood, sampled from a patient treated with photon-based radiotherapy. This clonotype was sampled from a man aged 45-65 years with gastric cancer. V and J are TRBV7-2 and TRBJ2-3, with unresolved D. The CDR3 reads CASSLQPLSTDTQYF. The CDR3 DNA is TGTGCCAGCAGCTTACAACCGCTCAGCACAGATACGCAGTATTTT.